These T cell receptor beta chains were read from a single sample in a study of radiation and T cells in renal cell carcinoma. Assay used: immunoSEQ multiplex PCR; TCRdb lists only in-frame clones, some missing. The data show about 91,000 clones, over 75% seen once. The sequencing here drew on blood, taken from a patient whose treatment included radiotherapy and nephrectomy. The origin of the receptors is a man aged 60-69 years with renal cell carcinoma. The CDR3 runs from the conserved cysteine through the conserved F or W. The D gene is left open where the match is weak. Expanded clones get a size class; other rows say once, few or many, or leave the size out.

clone_size j_call d_call v_call cdr3_nt cdr3_aa
- TRBJ2-3 - TRBV7-3 TGTGCCAGCAGCTCTAATCGGGGAGCCGGGGCAGATACGCAGTATTTT CASSSNRGAGADTQYF
once TRBJ2-1 - TRBV5-1 TGCGCCAGCAGCGTGGGGTCCTCCTACAATGAGCAGTTCTTC CASSVGSSYNEQFF
- TRBJ1-6 - TRBV4-1 TGCGCCAGCAGCCCTGGGACATTGAGCTCCTATAATTCACCCCTCCACTTT CASSPGTLSSYNSPLHF
- TRBJ2-4 - TRBV28 TGTGCCAGCAGTTTACTCCAGGGCAACATTCAGTACTTC CASSLLQGNIQYF
few TRBJ2-7 TRBD1 TRBV18 TGTGCCAGCTCACCAACGTCGTCACAGGGGGGCTACGAGCAGTACTTC CASSPTSSQGGYEQYF
- TRBJ2-2 - TRBV9 TGTGCCAGCAGCACCCGGTCGCTCGGGGAGCTGTTTTTT CASSTRSLGELFF
- TRBJ2-3 TRBD1 TRBV12-5 TGTGCTAGTGGGTTCGGGACAGGGAATACAGATACGCAGTATTTT CASGFGTGNTDTQYF
- TRBJ2-5 TRBD1 TRBV7-7 TGTGCCAGCAGCTCCCCCATCGAGGGGGCGAGCCAGTACTTC CASSSPIEGASQYF
- TRBJ2-7 - TRBV30 TGTGCCTGGAGTGGGGGATTCGCCCCCTACGAGCAGTACTTC CAWSGGFAPYEQYF
- TRBJ1-3 - TRBV7-9 TGTGCCAGCAGCCACCGAAGCGTACCTTTTCTCGGAAACACCATATATTTT CASSHRSVPFLGNTIYF
- TRBJ2-5 - TRBV21-1 TGTGCCAGCAGCAAAGCTTTAACTACGGGGACCCAGTACTTC CASSKALTTGTQYF
few TRBJ2-2 - TRBV6-5 TGTGCCAGCGGCCGGGGAGAGAACACCGGGGAGCTGTTTTTT CASGRGENTGELFF
- TRBJ2-5 - TRBV6-1 TGTGCCAGCCGAGCGGAGTACTACCGAGAGACCCAGTACTTC CASRAEYYRETQYF
- TRBJ1-4 - TRBV27 TGTGCCAGCAGTTTCTCCGGGGCTAATGAAAAACTGTTTTTT CASSFSGANEKLFF
- TRBJ1-1 TRBD1 TRBV11-3 TGTGCCAGCAGCTTAGGAGGGACAGGGGACTCAGCTTTCTTT CASSLGGTGDSAFF
few TRBJ1-5 - TRBV4-1 TGCGCCAGCAGCCAGGTGAGCGGCAATCAGCCCCAGCATTTT CASSQVSGNQPQHF
- TRBJ1-1 - TRBV4-1 TGCGCCAGCAGCCAGGGGCCATCTGAAGCTTTCTTT CASSQGPSEAFF
once TRBJ2-7 - TRBV4-1 TGCGCCAGCAGCCAAGGACAGAACTACGAGCAGTACTTC CASSQGQNYEQYF
- TRBJ2-3 - TRBV15 TGTGCCACCAGCAGAGTTTACCAAGATACGCAGTATTTT CATSRVYQDTQYF
- TRBJ1-1 - TRBV19 TGTGCCACCAGCACAAAGAACATGAACACTGAAGCTTTCTTT CATSTKNMNTEAFF
- TRBJ2-7 - TRBV5-1 TGCGCCAGCAGCTCCTCAAGACGGGGATCCTACGAGCAGTACTTC CASSSSRRGSYEQYF
- TRBJ1-4 - TRBV4-1 TGCGCCAGCAGCCAAGACATTACCATCAATGAAAAACTGTTTTTT CASSQDITINEKLFF
- TRBJ2-5 - TRBV18 TGTGCCAGCTCACAGCAAGAGACCCAGTACTTC CASSQQETQYF
- TRBJ2-7 TRBD2 TRBV10-2 TGCGCCAGCAGTGCCCCGACGTTCTCGGGCGGGAGCGGCGAGCAGTACTTC CASSAPTFSGGSGEQYF
- TRBJ2-7 - TRBV4-1 TGCGCCAGCAGCTCGACAGTTTCCTACGAGCAGTACTTC CASSSTVSYEQYF
- TRBJ2-1 - TRBV6-1 TGTGCCAGCTGGAACCAGGCCCCCAATGAGCAGTTCTTC CASWNQAPNEQFF
once TRBJ2-1 TRBD2 TRBV7-2 TGTGCCAGCAGCTTAGCGTCGACTAGCCGGTCCAATGAGCAGTTCTTC CASSLASTSRSNEQFF
- TRBJ1-1 - TRBV7-8 TGTGCCAGCAGCTTAGGACGGTCGGGGAACACTGAAGCTTTCTTT CASSLGRSGNTEAFF
- TRBJ2-5 TRBD1 TRBV5-1 TGCGCCAGCAGCGCCCGGACAGGGGAAGAGACCCAGTACTTC CASSARTGEETQYF
- TRBJ2-1 - TRBV7-9 TGTGCCAGCAGCACATATAGCGGCAGCTCCTACAATGAGCAGTTCTTC CASSTYSGSSYNEQFF
few TRBJ2-3 - TRBV6-1 TGTGCCAGCAGTCAACAGGGCTTTTTGGGAGATACGCAGTATTTT CASSQQGFLGDTQYF
- TRBJ2-2 TRBD2 TRBV19 TGTGCCAGTACCCCCTTAGCGGGAGGGCCCACCGGGGAGCTGTTTTTT CASTPLAGGPTGELFF
- TRBJ1-4 - TRBV19 TGTGCCAGTAGTATCGAAAGAGCATACATAGCAACTAATGAAAAACTGTTTTTT CASSIERAYIATNEKLFF
once TRBJ2-5 TRBD2 TRBV20-1 TGCAGTGTGGACGGGAGGGAGACCCAGTACTTC CSVDGRETQYF
few TRBJ1-5 - TRBV7-2 TGTGCCAGCAGCTTAGCGCAGGGTAAGGATCAGCCCCAGCATTTT CASSLAQGKDQPQHF
- TRBJ2-7 TRBD2 TRBV7-2 TGTGCCAGCAGCTGGGCAGGGAGGGCCGAGGACGAGCAGTACTTC CASSWAGRAEDEQYF
- TRBJ2-2 - TRBV29-1 TGCAGCGTTGACACAGGGTCGGGGGTTGCCGGGGAGCTGTTTTTT CSVDTGSGVAGELFF
- TRBJ2-1 - TRBV7-2 TGTGCCAGCAGCCCAGCGGCCAGCTCCTACAATGAGCAGTTCTTC CASSPAASSYNEQFF
- TRBJ1-2 - TRBV7-8 TGTGCCAGCAGCCCCTCGGAACGGGGGGGCCATGGCTACACCTTC CASSPSERGGHGYTF
- TRBJ2-3 TRBD2 TRBV10-1 TGCGCCAGCAGCCCCGGGACTAGCGATCAGACGGCAGATACGCAGTATTTT CASSPGTSDQTADTQYF
- TRBJ2-1 TRBD1 TRBV7-9 TGTGCCAGCATCTTAACAGGGGCGGGTGAGCAGTTCTTC CASILTGAGEQFF
- TRBJ2-2 TRBD2 TRBV7-8 TGTGCCAGCAGCGAGGCTAGCGGGAGTGCCGGGGAGCTGTTTTTT CASSEASGSAGELFF
- TRBJ2-3 TRBD2 TRBV4-2 TGTGCCAGCAGCCAAGACCCCGGGACTAGCGGGAGCCCAGATACGCAGTATTTT CASSQDPGTSGSPDTQYF